Listed below are T cell receptor beta chains from one sample, sequenced in a study of shared clonotypes between healthy human individuals. Measured with immunoSEQ multiplex PCR; TCRdb has only the in-frame clones, and not every one. The top ten clones hold approximately 0.37% of a sample with roughly 2,500,000 clones, 80% to 95% of them seen once. Sample: naive CD4+ T cells from PBMCs. The receptor source for this set is a man aged 18-30 years in good health. Some clones in this sample may be carry-over from other donors' samples. Each CDR3 is given with its conserved first and last residue. A D gene is named only where the DNA matches it firmly. Only part of the rows carry a size: once, few, many, or a class if the clone is expanded.

size,D,V,J,CDR3,DNA
NA,TRBD2,TRBV7-3,TRBJ2-5,CASSSGRTSGRGETQYF,TGTGCCAGCAGCAGCGGACGGACTAGCGGGAGGGGGGAGACCCAGTACTTC
NA,NA,TRBV30,TRBJ1-2,CAWSVGPYGYTF,TGTGCCTGGAGTGTAGGCCCGTATGGCTACACCTTC
NA,NA,TRBV7-2,TRBJ2-4,CASSLQGAKNIQYF,TGTGCCAGCAGCTTACAGGGAGCCAAAAACATTCAGTACTTC
NA,TRBD2,TRBV11-2,TRBJ2-3,CASRPTSGKRGSTDTQYF,TGTGCCAGCAGGCCTACTAGCGGCAAACGTGGTAGCACAGATACGCAGTATTTT
NA,NA,TRBV9,TRBJ2-3,CASSALLTYSGDTQYF,TGTGCCAGCAGCGCATTACTAACTTATTCGGGAGATACGCAGTATTTT
NA,NA,TRBV14,TRBJ1-2,CASSQYPTALYGYTF,TGTGCCAGCAGCCAGTACCCTACAGCCCTCTATGGCTACACCTTC
once,NA,TRBV13,TRBJ1-3,CASSLDSPWGSRNTIYF,TGTGCCAGCAGCTTAGACTCACCGTGGGGTTCTCGAAACACCATATATTTT
NA,NA,TRBV19,TRBJ2-7,CASSRGGTSSYEQYF,TGTGCCAGTAGTAGAGGTGGGACATCATCCTACGAGCAGTACTTC
NA,TRBD1,TRBV19,TRBJ1-2,CASRPTGGALYGYTF,TGTGCCAGTAGACCCACAGGGGGGGCCTTATATGGCTACACCTTC
NA,NA,TRBV11-3,TRBJ2-7,CASSLASGGNYVQYF,TGTGCCAGCAGCTTAGCCTCCGGGGGAAACTACGTGCAGTACTTC
NA,NA,TRBV28,TRBJ1-2,CASSYHRDYGYTF,TGTGCCAGCAGTTACCACAGGGACTATGGCTACACCTTC
NA,TRBD1,TRBV14,TRBJ2-3,CASSQFPGGRGPDTQYF,TGTGCCAGCAGCCAATTTCCAGGGGGAAGGGGCCCAGATACGCAGTATTTT
NA,TRBD1,TRBV25-1,TRBJ1-6,CASSVGTDYNSPLHF,TGTGCCAGCAGTGTAGGGACAGACTATAATTCACCCCTCCACTTT
NA,NA,TRBV5-1,TRBJ2-3,CASSTSPTDTQYF,TGCGCCAGCAGCACCTCGCCCACAGATACGCAGTATTTT
NA,NA,TRBV9,TRBJ2-3,CASSPRPLGPDTQYF,TGTGCCAGCAGCCCGAGACCCCTCGGCCCGGATACGCAGTATTTT
NA,NA,TRBV2,TRBJ2-7,CASSEDRLTYEQYF,TGTGCCAGCAGTGAGGACAGATTGACCTACGAGCAGTACTTC
once,NA,TRBV19,TRBJ1-3,CASSISGGRGGNTIYF,TGTGCCAGTAGTATCTCCGGGGGGCGAGGTGGAAACACCATATATTTT
NA,TRBD1,TRBV28,TRBJ1-3,CASRSPGQLNTIYF,TGTGCCAGCAGGAGTCCGGGACAGCTAAACACCATATATTTT
NA,TRBD2,TRBV5-4,TRBJ2-7,CASSSKREGLYEQYF,TGTGCCAGCAGCTCTAAGCGGGAGGGCCTCTACGAGCAGTACTTC
few,NA,TRBV19,TRBJ1-1,CASSPVAAGADTEAFF,TGTGCCAGTAGTCCCGTGGCTGCTGGAGCGGACACTGAAGCTTTCTTT
NA,NA,TRBV9,TRBJ1-1,CASSPRTESTEAFF,TGTGCCAGCAGCCCCCGGACAGAGAGCACTGAAGCTTTCTTT
NA,TRBD2,TRBV7-9,TRBJ2-5,CASSLSGGGVETQYF,TGTGCCAGCAGCTTAAGTGGCGGGGGAGTGGAGACCCAGTACTTC
NA,NA,TRBV19,TRBJ2-7,CATSRKDSYEQYF,TGTGCCACCAGCAGAAAGGACTCCTACGAGCAGTACTTC
NA,NA,TRBV7-2,TRBJ2-1,CASSLAPGGIRNEQFF,TGTGCCAGCAGCTTAGCTCCAGGCGGGATACGGAATGAGCAGTTCTTC
NA,NA,TRBV28,TRBJ1-1,CASSLLGGEAFF,TGTGCCAGCAGTTTGCTCGGGGGTGAAGCTTTCTTT
few,NA,TRBV2,TRBJ1-1,CASSEQGRGTEAFF,TGTGCCAGCAGTGAGCAGGGGCGCGGGACTGAAGCTTTCTTT
NA,NA,TRBV7-9,TRBJ2-2,CASSWSRGSGELFF,TGTGCCAGCAGCTGGTCCCGGGGATCCGGGGAGCTGTTTTTT
NA,TRBD2,TRBV10-2,TRBJ2-1,CASRDPGLAGVYEQFF,TGCGCCAGCAGAGATCCGGGACTAGCGGGAGTTTATGAGCAGTTCTTC
NA,NA,TRBV2,TRBJ2-7,CASSYTPSSEQYF,TGTGCCAGCAGTTATACCCCCTCTTCAGAGCAGTACTTC
NA,TRBD1,TRBV6-6,TRBJ1-1,CASSKRQGDTEAFF,TGTGCCAGCAGTAAAAGACAGGGGGACACTGAAGCTTTCTTT
NA,TRBD1,TRBV5-5,TRBJ2-2,CASSYTGVVNGELFF,TGTGCCAGCAGCTACACAGGGGTGGTAAACGGGGAGCTGTTTTTT
NA,NA,TRBV27,TRBJ1-1,CASSLFAVHMNTEAFF,TGTGCCAGCAGTTTATTTGCGGTTCACATGAACACTGAAGCTTTCTTT
NA,TRBD2,TRBV9,TRBJ2-3,CASSHGLAGGSTDTQYF,TGTGCCAGCAGCCACGGACTAGCGGGAGGGTCTACAGATACGCAGTATTTT
NA,NA,TRBV5-1,TRBJ2-7,CASSPRAERTYEQYF,TGCGCCAGCAGCCCCCGGGCCGAACGAACCTACGAGCAGTACTTC
NA,NA,TRBV28,TRBJ2-1,CASSPPGSSYNEQFF,TGTGCCAGCAGTCCGCCAGGGAGCTCCTACAATGAGCAGTTCTTC
NA,NA,TRBV7-3,TRBJ2-2,CASSKTSLATGELFF,TGTGCCAGCAGCAAGACCTCACTCGCCACCGGGGAGCTGTTTTTT
once,NA,TRBV2,TRBJ1-2,CASTRGGINYGYTF,TGTGCCAGCACCCGAGGAGGGATTAACTATGGCTACACCTTC
NA,NA,TRBV15,TRBJ1-5,CATSSRDWVKAQHF,TGTGCCACCAGCAGCCGGGACTGGGTAAAAGCCCAGCATTTT
NA,TRBD1,TRBV2,TRBJ2-2,CASSEGPGTGLFF,TGTGCCAGCAGTGAGGGACCCGGGACAGGGTTGTTTTTT